These 31 T cell receptor beta chains came from one sample sequenced in a study of blood T cell repertoires in COVID-19. Generated by immunoSEQ multiplex PCR, the TCRdb table keeps only in-frame clones and is missing some. In the table there are roughly 150,000 clones, around 86% of which are singletons. What was sequenced was peripheral blood. All receptors derive from a woman at least 80 years old with COVID-19, enrolled during active disease.

The chain is built from TRBV28 and TRBJ1-2; 12 nucleotides line up with TRBD1. This CDR3 spans 17 amino acids. Trimming at V came to 6 bases and at J to 5 bases, leaving 13 bases not matched to a gene. Per germline, CDR1 MDHEN and CDR2 SYDVKM. Here the CDR3 reads CASRAPGTGGDPYGYTF. The CDR3 DNA sequence: TGTGCCAGCAGAGCCCCCGGGACAGGGGGCGATCCTTATGGCTACACCTTC.

Turning to this clone: At one end the junction does not follow the germline gene, possibly because of a read error. The chain recombines TRBV28 with TRBJ1-2; D gene ambiguous. Germline CDR1 MDHEN, CDR2 SYDVKM. The CDR3 consists of 14 residues. CDR3: CASSQKPPKYGYTF. CDR3 nucleotide sequence: TGTGCCAGCTCTCAAAAACCCCCTAAGTATGGCTACACCTTC.

The gene calls are TRBV6-2 or TRBV6-3 and TRBJ2-6, with a tentative D call TRBD2 (5 bases). Trimming stripped 6 bases from V and 4 bases from J, with 16 bases between. Looked up from germline, CDR1 is MNHEY and CDR2 is SVGEGT. The CDR3 extends over 16 amino acids. The CDR3 protein is CASSLIPGVGANVLTF. The CDR3 coding sequence is TGTGCCAGCAGCCTAATCCCCGGGGTAGGGGCCAACGTCCTGACTTTC.

The chain is built from TRBV7-6 and TRBJ1-4; the match to TRBD1 covers 9 bases. Unmatched junction bases numbered 3, after V lost 4 bases and J lost 6 bases. Germline V lookup: CDR1 SGHVS, CDR2 FNYEAQ. This CDR3 region has 14 residues. Here the CDR3 reads CASSSGQGHEKLFF. CDR3 nucleotide sequence: TGTGCCAGCAGCTCGGGACAGGGTCATGAAAAACTGTTTTTT.

The V call is TRBV6-5, the J call TRBJ1-4, with a possible D match to TRBD1 (5 bases). The CDR3 sequence is 14 residues long. From germline, CDR1 is MNHEY and CDR2 SVGAGI. V lost 7 bases, J lost 4 bases, and 13 bases lay in between. Here the CDR3 reads CASTFRQRNEKLFF. CDR3 in DNA: TGTGCCAGCACTTTCAGACAGCGTAATGAAAAACTGTTTTTT.

The chain employs TRBV5-6 and TRBJ1-2; D is perhaps TRBD1 (6 bases). The CDR3 has 13 residues. Trimming shortened V by 4 bases and J by 5 bases, and 12 bases separated the two germline ends. Per germline, CDR1 SGHDT and CDR2 YYEEEE. This chain's CDR3 is CASSPSRGYGYTF. The CDR3, as DNA: TGTGCCAGCAGCCCAAGCAGGGGATATGGCTACACCTTC.

This rearrangement joins TRBV2 to TRBJ1-4, with 9 bases that match TRBD1. The V segment lost 3 bases and the J segment 8 bases; nucleotides outside the gene matches: 13. Germline CDR1 SNHLY, CDR2 FYNNEI. The CDR3 runs 17 residues. The CDR3 spells CASSEGDRVARLEKLFF. CDR3 nucleotides: TGTGCCAGCAGTGAGGGGGACAGGGTGGCTCGTTTGGAAAAACTGTTTTTT.

The V and J genes are TRBV3-1 (or the pseudogene TRBV3-2) and TRBJ1-2; 8 bases fit TRBD1. Germline assignment: CDR1 LGHDT and CDR2 YNNKEL (reference sequence). This CDR3 contains 15 residues. Trimming cost V 4 bases and J 1 base; bases outside gene matches: 5. CDR3 residues: CASSPDRGDNYGYTF. The DNA of the CDR3 is TGTGCCAGCAGCCCCGACAGGGGTGATAACTATGGCTACACCTTC.

The chain is built from TRBV6-5 and TRBJ1-3; D gene unclear. Trimming removed 5 bases from V and 4 bases from J, with 6 bases in between. Germline lookup yields CDR1 MNHEY and CDR2 SVGAGI. The CDR3 contains 12 residues. The chain's CDR3 is CASSLRGNTIYF. The CDR3 DNA follows: TGTGCCAGCAGTCTACGGGGAAACACCATATATTTT.

The genes are TRBV11-2 and TRBJ1-2; a weak D match, TRBD1 (6 bases). The germline CDR1 and CDR2 sequences are SGHAT and FQNNGV. The CDR3 is 15 amino acids. Trimming cost V 1 base and J 2 bases, with 11 bases left between them. The CDR3 loop is CASSLVQGKNYGYTF. The DNA of the CDR3 is TGTGCCAGCAGCTTAGTTCAGGGGAAGAACTATGGCTACACCTTC.

The chain uses TRBV7-8 and TRBJ2-1; no definite D call. The CDR3 totals 12 residues. V dropped 1 base and J dropped 6 bases, with 4 bases sitting between them. Germline CDR1 reads SGHVS; CDR2 reads FQNEAQ. The CDR3 bases are TGTGCCAGCAGCTTAGGGAGCAATGAGCAGTTCTTC. This gives the protein CASSLGSNEQFF.

V and J are TRBV4-3 and TRBJ1-6; weak D call: TRBD1 (6 bases). This CDR3 region has 17 residues. The V end was cut by 0 bases, the J end by 6 bases, with 15 bases between. CDR1 LGHNA and CDR2 YSLEER come from the germline V gene. As DNA, the CDR3 is TGCGCCAGCAGCCAAGAAGTCGCAGGGGCCTCTAATTCACCCCTCCACTTT. Its protein is CASSQEVAGASNSPLHF.

This chain links TRBV7-2 with TRBJ2-5; 11 positions match TRBD2. CDR1 is SGHTA, CDR2 FQGNSA, per germline. V was clipped by 4 bases and J by 6 bases; unmatched bases: 4. The CDR3 consists of 14 residues. CDR3 sequence reads: CASSSLAGGQTQYF. The CDR3 DNA sequence: TGTGCCAGCAGCTCCCTAGCGGGAGGACAGACCCAGTACTTC.

The rearrangement joins TRBV19 to TRBJ2-3; 7 bases fit TRBD2. CDR1 and CDR2 (germline): LNHDA, SQIVND (reference sequence). The CDR3 length is 20 residues. J gave up 0 bases and V 4 bases, and 19 bases lay outside the gene matches. DNA of the CDR3: TGTGCCAGTAGTACCCCCATCGGGCGGGAGACCTTACGGAGCACAGATACGCAGTATTTT. It is translated as CASSTPIGRETLRSTDTQYF. The entire variable domain, with the rest obtained from reference TRBV19 and TRBJ2-3, is as follows: DGGITQSPKYLFRKEGQNVTLSCEQNLNHDAMYWYRQDPGQGLRLIYYSQIVNDFQKGDIAEGYSVSREKKESFPLTVTSAQKNPTAFYLCASSTPIGRETLRSTDTQYFGPGTRLTVL.

The chain employs TRBV18 and TRBJ1-1; 7 positions agree with TRBD1. V shed 2 bases and J 3 bases; nucleotides not matched to a gene: 9. CDR1 and CDR2 (germline): KGHSH, LQKENI. This CDR3 comprises 16 residues. CDR3 in amino acids: CASSPKTTGTHTEAFF. The DNA for the CDR3 is TGTGCCAGCTCACCAAAAACGACAGGGACGCACACTGAAGCTTTCTTT.

The chain combines TRBV28 with TRBJ1-2; 7 bases agree with TRBD1. Looked up from germline, CDR1 is MDHEN and CDR2 is SYDVKM. The CDR3 runs 15 residues. The junction had 10 bases not matched to a gene; V was cut back by 5 bases and J by 4 bases. Written as DNA, the CDR3 is TGTGCCAGCAGTCCCGAGGGGGCAGGCGGCTATGGCTACACCTTC. This sequence encodes CASSPEGAGGYGYTF.

The chain has TRBV7-9 and TRBJ2-3; D perhaps matches TRBD2 (5 bases). Germline V CDR1 and CDR2: SEHNR, FQNEAQ (reference sequence). V lost 1 base to trimming and J lost 2 bases, with 10 bases between them. The CDR3 consists of 15 residues. CDR3 protein: CASSLGSGFTDTQYF. The CDR3 nucleotides are TGTGCCAGCAGCTTAGGTTCGGGATTCACAGATACGCAGTATTTT.

V and J are TRBV6-6 and TRBJ1-6; D possibly corresponds to TRBD1 (6 bases). This CDR3 is built from 16 residues. Deletions cut 2 bases from V and 10 bases from J, with 18 bases between. Germline CDR1 reads MNHNY; CDR2 reads SVGAGI (reference sequence). CDR3 sequence reads: CASSYPHRVGESPLHF. Here the CDR3 DNA reads TGTGCCAGCAGTTACCCACACAGGGTTGGAGAATCACCCCTCCACTTT.

A single count supports this clone. This chain uses TRBV29-1 with TRBJ2-1, with TRBD2 matching 9 bases. After removal of 2 bases from V and 8 bases from J, the junction contained 10 bases not matched to a gene. The CDR3 is made up of 15 amino acids. Looked up from germline, CDR1 is SQVTM and CDR2 is ANQGSEA. CDR3 nucleotides: TGCAGCGTTGAATTAGGCGGGAGGGCCAATCATGAGCAGTTCTTC. It yields the protein CSVELGGRANHEQFF.

The chain carries TRBV7-3 and TRBJ2-1; TRBD2 agrees at 11 bases. With V trimmed by 5 bases and J by 6 bases, 9 bases remained unmatched. CDR1 SGHTA and CDR2 FQGTGA come from the germline V gene. The CDR3 consists of 16 residues. The CDR3 spells CASSRDGTSGFNEQFF. The CDR3 DNA reads TGTGCCAGCAGCCGTGACGGGACTAGCGGTTTCAATGAGCAGTTCTTC.

This rearrangement joins TRBV28 to TRBJ2-3; 13 nucleotides line up with TRBD2. Trimming removed 6 bases from V and 0 bases from J; junction bases left unmatched: 9. Germline CDR1 reads MDHEN; CDR2 reads SYDVKM. There are 18 residues in the CDR3. Here the CDR3 reads CASSSGTSGVKSTDTQYF. CDR3 bases: TGTGCCAGCAGCTCCGGGACTAGCGGGGTCAAGAGCACAGATACGCAGTATTTT.

The chain combines TRBV29-1 with TRBJ2-3; 13 bases line up with TRBD2. This CDR3 region has 15 residues. Per germline, CDR1 SQVTM and CDR2 ANQGSEA. V lost 3 bases and J lost 2; bases outside the gene matches: 2. CDR3 bases: TGCAGCGTTGACGGGACTAGCGGGACCACAGATACGCAGTATTTT. This sequence encodes CSVDGTSGTTDTQYF.

This chain joins TRBV20-1 and TRBJ2-1; TRBD2 matches at 8 bases. Germline CDR1 DFQATT, CDR2 SNEGSKA (reference sequence). V dropped 3 bases and J dropped 7; count of bases not matched to a gene: 11. The CDR3 spans 15 residues. The CDR3 here is CSASQRGKNRNEQFF. CDR3 DNA: TGCAGTGCTAGTCAGCGGGGGAAAAATAGGAATGAGCAGTTCTTC.

The rearrangement links TRBV13 to TRBJ2-7, with D perhaps TRBD1 (6 bases). This CDR3 has 14 amino acids. Germline V gene lookup returns CDR1 PRHDT and CDR2 FYEKMQ (reference sequence). The germline V and J ends were trimmed by 5 bases and 1 base, with 12 bases remaining between them. The CDR3 sequence: CASSQGRISYEQYF. In nucleotides, the CDR3 is TGTGCCAGCAGCCAGGGGCGTATTTCCTACGAGCAGTACTTC.

The gene calls are TRBV29-1 and TRBJ2-1, with D perhaps matching TRBD2 (5 bases). The germline CDR1 and CDR2 sequences are SQVTM and ANQGSEA. CDR3 length: 10 amino acids. With 7 bases removed from V and 5 bases from J, the gap between germline ends came to 6 bases. The CDR3 is CSGRNNEQFF. The CDR3, as DNA: TGCAGCGGGAGGAACAATGAGCAGTTCTTC.

CDR3 in amino acids: CASTLTEPTNTEAFF. The CDR3 bases are TGCGCCAGCACCCTCACGGAGCCTACGAACACTGAAGCTTTCTTT. The chain is built from TRBV10-1 and TRBJ1-1, with D uncertain. CDR1 and CDR2 (germline): WNHNN, SYGVQD (reference sequence). Trimming shortened V by 7 bases and J by 1 base, and 16 bases separated the two germline ends. The CDR3 loop spans 15 amino acids.

J is TRBJ1-2 and V is TRBV28; D gene ambiguous. The CDR3 is made up of 14 amino acids. The V end lost 6 bases, the J end lost 7 bases, and 18 bases lay between the germline ends. From germline, CDR1 is MDHEN and CDR2 SYDVKM. The CDR3 sequence is CASSPFLWAGGYTF. CDR3 DNA: TGTGCCAGCAGCCCTTTTTTGTGGGCAGGTGGCTACACCTTC.

The chain couples TRBV5-1 to TRBJ2-5, with D maybe TRBD1 (6 bases). The germline V gene encodes CDR1 SGHRS and CDR2 YFSETQ. The V end was cut by 3 bases, the J end by 2 bases, with 11 bases between. The CDR3 consists of 14 residues. CDR3 loop: CASSWGRGQETQYF. CDR3 nucleotides: TGCGCCAGCAGCTGGGGAAGGGGGCAAGAGACCCAGTACTTC.

The V and J genes are TRBV6-6 and TRBJ2-2; weak D call: TRBD1 (5 bases). This CDR3 has 15 amino acids. The germline V gene encodes CDR1 MNHNY and CDR2 SVGAGI (reference sequence). V lost 2 bases to trimming and J lost 1 base, with 8 bases between them. The CDR3 region has the DNA TGTGCCAGCAGTTACGGGCAGGGGAACACCGGGGAGCTGTTTTTT. This translates into CASSYGQGNTGELFF.

V and J are TRBV6-5 and TRBJ2-3; 11 bases fit TRBD2. Germline V gene data show CDR1 as MNHEY and CDR2 as SVGAGI. The CDR3 is 15 amino acids. Trimming took 5 bases from V and 0 from J; bases not matched to a gene: 1. The CDR3 DNA is TGTGCCAGCAGTAGACTAGCGGGAAGCACAGATACGCAGTATTTT. As protein: CASSRLAGSTDTQYF.

This sequence joins TRBV27 and TRBJ1-1; 7 nucleotides align to TRBD1. The CDR3 consists of 15 residues. CDR1 and CDR2 from the germline V gene are MNHEY and SMNVEV (reference sequence). J gave up 4 bases and V 5 bases, and 10 bases lay outside the gene matches. In DNA form, the CDR3 reads TGTGCCAGCAGTGGCTACAGGGGCCTGGTCACTGAAGCTTTCTTT. Its protein product is CASSGYRGLVTEAFF.